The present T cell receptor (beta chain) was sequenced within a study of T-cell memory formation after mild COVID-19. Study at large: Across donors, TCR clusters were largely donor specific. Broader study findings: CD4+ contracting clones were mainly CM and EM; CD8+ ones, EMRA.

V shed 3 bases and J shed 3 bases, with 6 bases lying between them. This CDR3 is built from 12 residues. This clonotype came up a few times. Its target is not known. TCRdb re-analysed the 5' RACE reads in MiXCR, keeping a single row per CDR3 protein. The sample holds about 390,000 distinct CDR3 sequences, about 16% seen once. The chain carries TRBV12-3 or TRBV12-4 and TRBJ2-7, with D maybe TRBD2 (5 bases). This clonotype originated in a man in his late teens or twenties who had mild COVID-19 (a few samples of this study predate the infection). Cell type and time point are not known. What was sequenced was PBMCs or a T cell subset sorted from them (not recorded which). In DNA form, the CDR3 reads TGTGCCAGCAGTTTCGACTACTACGAGCAGTACTTC. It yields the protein CASSFDYYEQYF.